Shown below are 8 T cell receptor beta chains from a single sample sequenced in a study (dated by TCRdb to between 2015 and 2016). Library prep was done by 5' RACE. The data were produced on an Illumina MiSeq. In TCRdb, the public reads were trimmed at Q25 with fastp and aligned with MiXCR, with productive beta chains retained. Rows matching on CDR3 protein sequence are summarized as one entry with the most common DNA and genes. The sample table records approximately 41,000 distinct CDR3 sequences; approximately 31% of these occur just once. The ten largest clones represent around 3.9% of the sample. Sequenced sample: memory CD4+ T cells sorted from a lymph node. In light of the paper, this sample's cell subset or site label describes: memory CD4+ T cells, CD4+CD45RO+CD25-. Receptor source: a female donor with breast cancer.

In its sample, this clonotype was seen a few times. This chain connects TRBV5-1 to TRBJ2-7; D uncertain. The CDR3 runs to 17 residues. Trimming took off 1 base at V and 2 bases at J, with 19 bases between the two ends. Germline V gene sequence: CDR1 SGHRS, CDR2 YFSETQ. CDR3: CASSLSNPGNSPYEQYF. The CDR3 nucleotides are TGCGCCAGCAGCTTGTCGAACCCCGGAAATTCCCCCTACGAGCAGTACTTC.

The chain is built from TRBV20-1 and TRBJ2-5, with 7 bases matching TRBD1. Germline CDR1 is DFQATT and CDR2 is SNEGSKA (reference sequence). V gave up 6 bases and J gave up 0 bases; unmatched junction bases: 7. The CDR3 consists of 14 residues. The CDR3 loop reads CSAPRDSHQETQYF. In DNA form, the CDR3 reads TGCAGTGCCCCTAGGGACAGCCACCAAGAGACCCAGTACTTC.

This chain links TRBV3-1 with TRBJ2-5; D is unclear. In germline, CDR1 is LGHDT, CDR2 YNNKEL (reference sequence). This CDR3 region has 13 residues. Trimming left V 1 base short and J 5 bases short, with 8 bases between. CDR3 loop: CASSQVDAETQYF. The CDR3 coding sequence is TGTGCCAGCAGCCAAGTGGACGCTGAGACCCAGTACTTC.

The chain has TRBV5-4 and TRBJ1-1, with 7 bases matching TRBD1. The V segment lost 4 bases and the J segment 0 bases; nucleotides outside the gene matches: 6. In germline, CDR1 is SGHNT, CDR2 YYREEE (reference sequence). The CDR3 sequence is 15 residues long. The CDR3 is CASSPRQGMNTEAFF. CDR3 coding DNA: TGTGCCAGCAGCCCCAGACAGGGAATGAACACTGAAGCTTTCTTT. The whole variable domain, filled in from reference TRBV5-4 and TRBJ1-1, reads ETGVTQSPTHLIKTRGQQVTLRCSSQSGHNTVSWYQQALGQGPQFIFQYYREEENGRGNFPPRFSGLQFPNYSSELNVNALELDDSALYLCASSPRQGMNTEAFFGQGTRLTVV.

In this sample, this clonotype turned up many times. The gene calls are TRBV6-5 and TRBJ2-7; the match to TRBD1 covers 7 bases. CDR1 is MNHEY and CDR2 is SVGAGI in the germline V gene. The J segment lost 7 bases and the V segment lost 5 bases, leaving 2 bases of the junction unmatched. CDR3 length equals 11 residues. The CDR3 sequence is CASSTGDEQYF. CDR3 coding DNA: TGTGCCAGCAGTACAGGGGATGAGCAGTACTTC.

The gene calls are TRBV7-2 and TRBJ2-5; D is perhaps TRBD1 (6 bases). CDR3 length equals 14 residues. Deletions cut 5 bases from V and 2 bases from J, with 12 bases between. Germline values: CDR1 SGHTA, CDR2 FQGNSA. CDR3 sequence reads: CASSADRTQETQYF. The DNA for the CDR3 is TGTGCCAGCAGCGCGGACAGAACTCAAGAGACCCAGTACTTC. Full variable domain (outside the CDR3, taken from reference TRBV7-2 and TRBJ2-5): GAGVSQSPSNKVTEKGKDVELRCDPISGHTALYWYRQSLGQGLEFLIYFQGNSAPDKSGLPSDRFSAERTGGSVSTLTIQRTQQEDSAVYLCASSADRTQETQYFGPGTRLLVL.

The chain uses TRBV10-3 and TRBJ2-3; D uncertain. The CDR3 consists of 10 residues. Germline V lookup: CDR1 ENHRY, CDR2 SYGVKD. V was cut by 11 bases and J by 6 bases, with 9 bases left in between. CDR3 in amino acids: CAAGRDTQYF. The CDR3 DNA reads as TGTGCCGCCGGGCGCGATACGCAGTATTTT.

This clonotype was counted only a few times. This chain connects TRBV12-3 or TRBV12-4 to TRBJ1-1; D is uncertain. The CDR3 runs 11 residues. V lost 2 bases, J lost 7 bases, and 5 bases lay in between. CDR3 in amino acids: CASSLLGEAFF. Here the CDR3 DNA reads TGTGCCAGCAGTTTACTGGGTGAAGCTTTCTTT.